These T cell receptor beta chains were read from a single sample in a study of cytomegalovirus exposure and HLA in healthy donors. Some clones are missing from TCRdb's copy, which holds only in-frame ones; the method was immunoSEQ multiplex PCR. The sample lists around 210,000 clones; approximately 79% were seen once. Sequenced material: PBMCs. These receptors were collected from a man aged 50 to 59 in good health and CMV-seronegative. Both conserved end residues are part of each CDR3. Fields, in order: CDR3 protein, CDR3 DNA, V gene, J gene, D gene, clone size. D genes are given only for firm matches. Clone size appears in some rows only: once, few, many, or a class for an expanded clone.

CASSLFKSGTRDEQYF,TGCGCCAGCAGCCTTTTCAAATCCGGGACACGGGACGAGCAGTACTTC,TRBV4-1,TRBJ2-7,NA,NA
CASRGGQGGYNEQFF,TGTGCCAGCAGGGGAGGACAGGGGGGATACAATGAGCAGTTCTTC,TRBV28,TRBJ2-1,TRBD1,NA
CASSPAGLAGVDTQYF,TGCGCCAGCAGCCCCGCGGGACTAGCGGGAGTAGATACGCAGTATTTT,TRBV5-1,TRBJ2-3,TRBD2,NA
CASSDRATEAFF,TGTGCCAGCAGTGACAGGGCCACTGAAGCTTTCTTT,TRBV6-1,TRBJ1-1,NA,NA
CASSYAGSYEQYF,TGCGCCAGCAGCTATGCGGGGTCCTACGAGCAGTACTTC,TRBV5-1,TRBJ2-7,NA,NA
CASSIGPGTEAFF,TGTGCCAGCAGCATAGGACCAGGGACTGAAGCTTTCTTT,TRBV7-9,TRBJ1-1,NA,once
CASSFFRTFDGETQYF,TGTGCCAGCAGCTTTTTTCGGACTTTCGACGGGGAGACCCAGTACTTC,TRBV7-9,TRBJ2-5,NA,NA
CASSQAGTGAYEQYF,TGCGCCAGCAGCCAAGCCGGGACAGGGGCCTACGAGCAGTACTTC,TRBV4-1,TRBJ2-7,TRBD1,many
CASRVAEYGNEQYF,TGTGCCAGCAGGGTTGCGGAGTACGGGAACGAGCAGTACTTC,TRBV6-1,TRBJ2-7,NA,NA
CASNSGGIYNEQFF,TGTGCCAGCAACAGCGGGGGGATATACAATGAGCAGTTCTTC,TRBV27,TRBJ2-1,TRBD2,once
CASLGGITHTGELFF,TGTGCCAGTCTGGGGGGGATCACGCACACCGGGGAGCTGTTTTTT,TRBV19,TRBJ2-2,TRBD2,NA
CAWSVLAYNEQFF,TGTGCCTGGAGTGTTCTAGCATACAATGAGCAGTTCTTC,TRBV30,TRBJ2-1,NA,NA
CASSDNSGSWGTDTQYF,TGTGCCAGCAGCGATAATAGCGGGAGTTGGGGCACAGATACGCAGTATTTT,TRBV9,TRBJ2-3,TRBD2,NA
CASSQIAGESTDTQYF,TGTGCCAGCAGCCAAATCGCGGGGGAAAGCACAGATACGCAGTATTTT,TRBV7-2,TRBJ2-3,TRBD2,NA
CAGRWSDTQYF,TGTGCCGGCAGGTGGAGCGATACGCAGTATTTT,TRBV2,TRBJ2-3,NA,once
CASSMGLLYEQYF,TGCGCCAGCAGCATGGGCCTACTCTACGAGCAGTACTTC,TRBV5-1,TRBJ2-7,NA,NA
CATSGLGGSYEQYF,TGTGCCACCAGCGGGTTAGGGGGCTCCTACGAGCAGTACTTC,TRBV15,TRBJ2-7,NA,NA
CASIEREGTDTQYF,TGTGCCAGTATCGAGCGGGAGGGCACAGATACGCAGTATTTT,TRBV19,TRBJ2-3,TRBD2,NA
CAAAGGPSDTQYF,TGTGCCGCGGCGGGAGGGCCGTCAGATACGCAGTATTTT,TRBV10-3,TRBJ2-3,TRBD2,NA
CASSLDMGNQPQHF,TGTGCCAGCAGTTTGGACATGGGCAATCAGCCCCAGCATTTT,TRBV28,TRBJ1-5,NA,NA
CASSSPRTGEEETQYF,TGTGCCAGCAGTTCACCTAGGACAGGAGAGGAAGAGACCCAGTACTTC,TRBV27,TRBJ2-5,TRBD1,NA
CASRPRQGSYEQYF,TGTGCCAGCAGACCAAGACAGGGAAGCTACGAGCAGTACTTC,TRBV6-1,TRBJ2-7,TRBD1,NA
CASSGGWEDTQYF,TGTGCCAGCAGCGGAGGGTGGGAAGATACGCAGTATTTT,TRBV7-2,TRBJ2-3,NA,NA
CASSSPDREREKLFF,TGTGCCAGCAGCTCCCCGGACAGGGAGCGTGAAAAACTGTTTTTT,TRBV7-9,TRBJ1-4,TRBD1,NA
CASTRSGGMDGYTF,TGTGCCAGCACCCGATCGGGGGGGATGGATGGCTACACCTTC,TRBV7-9,TRBJ1-2,NA,NA
CASSHVVGTGPYEQYF,TGTGCCAGCAGTCACGTCGTTGGGACAGGACCCTACGAGCAGTACTTC,TRBV27,TRBJ2-7,TRBD1,NA
CASSYPGTRGKQYF,TGTGCCAGCAGTTACCCCGGGACGAGGGGGAAACAGTACTTC,TRBV27,TRBJ2-5,NA,NA
CASRKTGLSSYEQYF,TGTGCCAGCAGAAAGACAGGGCTGAGCTCCTACGAGCAGTACTTC,TRBV27,TRBJ2-7,TRBD1,NA
CSGGGTEAFF,TGCAGCGGGGGGGGCACTGAAGCTTTCTTT,TRBV29-1,TRBJ1-1,NA,NA
CASSELGVSSDVTEAFF,TGTGCCAGCAGTGAGCTAGGGGTGTCGAGCGATGTCACTGAAGCTTTCTTT,TRBV6-1,TRBJ1-1,NA,NA
CASSVDEGSYNEQFF,TGTGCCAGCAGCGTAGATGAGGGCTCCTACAATGAGCAGTTCTTC,TRBV9,TRBJ2-1,NA,NA
CASSIGGGGDYEQYF,TGTGCCAGCAGCATTGGGGGGGGAGGGGACTACGAGCAGTACTTC,TRBV28,TRBJ2-7,TRBD2,NA
CASSLYREGPGGEQFF,TGTGCCAGCAGCTTATATCGGGAGGGGCCTGGGGGTGAGCAGTTCTTC,TRBV7-2,TRBJ2-1,TRBD2,few
CASSENRGNQPQHF,TGTGCCAGCAGTGAAAATCGGGGTAATCAGCCCCAGCATTTT,TRBV2,TRBJ1-5,NA,NA
CASSPPGQGYQETQYF,TGTGCCAGCTCACCCCCGGGACAGGGGTACCAAGAGACCCAGTACTTC,TRBV18,TRBJ2-5,TRBD1,NA
CASSYELGVLTEQYF,TGTGCCAGCAGTTATGAGTTAGGGGTCCTCACCGAGCAGTACTTC,TRBV6-5,TRBJ2-7,NA,NA
CASRESGHSTDTQYF,TGTGCCAGCAGGGAGTCGGGACACAGCACAGATACGCAGTATTTT,TRBV2,TRBJ2-3,NA,once
CASRRTSRSQETQYF,TGTGCCAGCAGGCGAACTAGCCGATCACAAGAGACCCAGTACTTC,TRBV2,TRBJ2-5,NA,NA
CASSAEGGDYNSPLHF,TGTGCCAGCAGTGCCGAAGGGGGCGACTATAATTCACCCCTCCACTTT,TRBV6-4,TRBJ1-6,TRBD1,NA
CAWSPTSGPYNEQFF,TGTGCCTGGAGTCCCACTAGCGGGCCCTACAATGAGCAGTTCTTC,TRBV30,TRBJ2-1,TRBD2,NA
CASSLFGTGELDTQYF,TGCGCCAGCAGCTTGTTCGGGACAGGGGAGTTGGATACGCAGTATTTT,TRBV5-1,TRBJ2-3,TRBD1,NA